This entry is about one T cell receptor beta chain. These data belong to a study of blood T cell repertoires in COVID-19. Study-level background: PBMCs, B-cell-depleted T cells, or T cells provided the cDNA or gDNA that made up the material.

Per the original methods: The assay estimated nucleated cells by amplifying reference gene primers. Sequencing used immunoSEQ multiplex PCR; TCRdb keeps in-frame clones, though not all of them. That table supplies the V and J calls and clone size; D and trimming were determined from the DNA. Among fewer than 350,000 clones, around 88% were seen once, and the ten largest hold 6% to 7%. Germline CDR1 MDHEN, CDR2 SYDVKM. The length of the CDR3 is 14 residues. Trimming took off 5 bases at V and 5 bases at J, with 13 bases between the two ends. The age range of participants was about 18 to 95 years, with residence in around 22 US areas. Recovery meant two consecutive negative NP/OP PCR tests, professional clearance, or resolved symptoms.

Sequencing was carried out using PBMCs or T cells enriched from blood (not recorded which). The gene calls are TRBV28 and TRBJ2-1; D is ambiguous. This TCR came from a woman between 35 and 50 years old who had recovered from COVID-19. This CDR3 is CASSPMSGHNEQFF. The CDR3 DNA is TGTGCCAGCAGTCCTATGAGTGGTCACAATGAGCAGTTCTTC.